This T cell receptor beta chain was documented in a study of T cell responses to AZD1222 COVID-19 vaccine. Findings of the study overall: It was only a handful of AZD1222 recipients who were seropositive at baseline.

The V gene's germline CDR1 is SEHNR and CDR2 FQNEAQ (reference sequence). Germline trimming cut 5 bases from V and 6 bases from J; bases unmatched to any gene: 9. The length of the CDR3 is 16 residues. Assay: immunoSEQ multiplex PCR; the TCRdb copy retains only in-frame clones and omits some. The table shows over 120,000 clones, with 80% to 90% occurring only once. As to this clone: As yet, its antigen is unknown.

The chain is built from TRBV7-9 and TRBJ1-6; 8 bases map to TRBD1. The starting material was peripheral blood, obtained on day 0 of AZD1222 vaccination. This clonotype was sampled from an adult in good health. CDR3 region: CASSPRGQGANSPLHF. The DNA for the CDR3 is TGTGCCAGCAGCCCCAGGGGGCAGGGAGCTAATTCACCCCTCCACTTT.